What follows are 9 T cell receptor beta chains derived from one specimen sequenced in a study of glioma-infiltrating T cells. The iRepertoire nested amplicon-rescue multiplex PCR amplified TCR alpha and beta CDR3s from RNA. TCRdb called the multiplex PCR reads again in MiXCR, with one record for every CDR3 protein. In the table there are 100,000 to 150,000 distinct CDR3 sequences, 23% of which are singletons. The sample comprised glioma tissue, nonneoplastic brain tissue, or PBMCs (not recorded which). These receptors were taken from a human donor with low-grade glioma or glioblastoma, undergoing nonglioma brain surgery, or in good health (not recorded which).

This clonotype has ten or more counts. This chain connects TRBV6-1 to TRBJ1-1; TRBD1 matches at 7 bases. Trimming cost V 8 bases and J 2 bases; bases outside gene matches: 8. The V gene's germline CDR1 is MNHNS and CDR2 SASEGT. The CDR3 length is 14 residues. The DNA for the CDR3 is TGTGCCAGCGGGGGGGACAGCTCCAACACTGAAGCTTTCTTT. It codes for CASGGDSSNTEAFF.

This clonotype was seen only a few times. This rearrangement joins TRBV10-3 to TRBJ2-3, with 10 bases matching TRBD1. Trimming removed 0 bases from V and 5 bases from J; junction bases left unmatched: 5. The CDR3 covers 16 residues. Germline V gene sequence: CDR1 ENHRY, CDR2 SYGVKD. CDR3 sequence: CAISESRTGGGDTQYF. The CDR3 nucleotides are TGTGCCATCAGTGAGTCGAGGACAGGGGGAGGAGATACGCAGTATTTT.

This clonotype showed up many times. The chain has TRBV20-1 and TRBJ2-5; TRBD1 matches at 8 bases. The CDR3 runs 13 residues. J was trimmed by 0 bases and V by 4 bases; bases with no gene match: 1. From germline, CDR1 is DFQATT and CDR2 SNEGSKA (reference sequence). This CDR3 reads CSAMGQDQETQYF. The CDR3 nucleotides are TGCAGTGCTATGGGACAGGACCAAGAGACCCAGTACTTC.

CDR3 in amino acids: CASSQYSGGQGASNEKLFF. The CDR3 nucleotides are TGTGCCAGCAGCCAATACAGCGGCGGACAGGGGGCATCTAATGAAAAACTGTTTTTT. V is TRBV3-1 and J is TRBJ1-4, with 11 bases that match TRBD1. This CDR3 spans 19 amino acids. Germline V gene sequence: CDR1 LGHDT, CDR2 YNNKEL (reference sequence). V shed 2 bases, J shed 3 bases, and the junction held 11 bases outside the gene matches. Full variable domain (missing parts from reference TRBV3-1 and TRBJ1-4): DTAVSQTPKYLVTQMGNDKSIKCEQNLGHDTMYWYKQDSKKFLKIMFSYNNKELIINETVPNRFSPKSPDKAHLNLHINSLELGDSAVYFCASSQYSGGQGASNEKLFFGSGTQLSVL.

This clonotype was recorded many times. This sequence joins TRBV7-9 and TRBJ1-2, with TRBD1 matching over 7 bases. This CDR3 has 14 residues. After removal of 6 bases from V and 4 bases from J, the junction contained 8 bases not matched to a gene. The germline CDR1 and CDR2 sequences are SEHNR and FQNEAQ (reference sequence). The CDR3 here is CASSDHDRAYGYTF. The DNA of the CDR3 is TGTGCCAGCAGTGATCATGACAGGGCCTATGGCTACACCTTC.

This clonotype was counted many times. The DNA for the CDR3 is TGTGCCAGCAGTTACAGTGGTCCCGACAATGAGCAGTTCTTC. Residues: CASSYSGPDNEQFF. This sequence joins TRBV6-6 and TRBJ2-1, with D unresolved. The V and J ends lost 2 bases and 5 bases respectively, with 10 bases between them. The CDR3 extends over 14 amino acids. Germline-derived CDR1 and CDR2 are MNHNY and SVGAGI (reference sequence).

Comments on this clonotype: A much bigger clone sits one base away, suggesting this may be a read error. This chain links TRBV7-9 with TRBJ1-4; the match to TRBD1 covers 10 bases. Unmatched junction bases numbered 7, after V lost 6 bases and J lost 6 bases. The CDR3 sequence is 15 residues long. Germline V gene data show CDR1 as SEHNR and CDR2 as FQNEAQ (reference sequence). CDR3 in amino acids: CASRFSDRGYEKLFF. CDR3 coding DNA: TGTGCCAGCAGATTCTCGGACAGGGGGTATGAAAAACTGTTTTTT.

Concerning this clonotype: The germline gene is not matched at one end of the junction; a read error may be the cause. This chain joins TRBV3-1 and TRBJ2-7, with TRBD2 matching 8 bases. The length of the CDR3 is 14 residues. Germline lookup yields CDR1 LGHDT and CDR2 YNNKEL (reference sequence). CDR3 amino acids: CTSSQDRAGVRQYF. CDR3 DNA sequence: TGTACCAGCAGCCAAGATAGAGCGGGAGTTAGGCAGTACTTC.

This clonotype has ten or more counts. The chain joins TRBV6-1 to TRBJ2-5; 9 bases map to TRBD2. The length of the CDR3 is 16 residues. CDR1 is MNHNS and CDR2 is SASEGT in the germline V gene. J was trimmed by 4 bases and V by 5 bases; bases with no gene match: 11. CDR3 in amino acids: CASSRSSGSRRETQYF. The DNA of the CDR3 is TGTGCCAGCAGTCGGAGTAGCGGGAGTAGGAGAGAGACCCAGTACTTC.